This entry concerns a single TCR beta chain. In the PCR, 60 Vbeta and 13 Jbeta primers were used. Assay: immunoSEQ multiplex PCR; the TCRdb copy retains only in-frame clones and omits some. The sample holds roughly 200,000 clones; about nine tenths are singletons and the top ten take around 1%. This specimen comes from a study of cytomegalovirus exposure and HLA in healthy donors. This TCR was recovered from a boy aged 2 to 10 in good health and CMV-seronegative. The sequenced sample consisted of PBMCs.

CDR3 sequence: CASSRGTGMRNQPQHF. As DNA, the CDR3 is TGTGCCAGCTCACGAGGGACAGGGATGAGAAATCAGCCCCAGCATTTT. V and J are TRBV18 and TRBJ1-5; 9 bases are a match to TRBD1. The CDR3 consists of 16 residues. V dropped 4 bases and J dropped 4; count of bases not matched to a gene: 8. Germline loops: CDR1 KGHSH, CDR2 LQKENI.